The next 6 T cell receptor beta chains were all read from a single sample in a study of breast tumors, draining lymph nodes, adjacent tissues. Using its own MiXCR run on the multiplex PCR reads, TCRdb lists one record per CDR3 protein. The sample includes about 130,000 distinct CDR3 sequences, nearly 20% seen only once; the top ten take about 3.5%. Axillary draining lymph nodes of breast cancer patients supplied the node samples. What was sequenced was axillary lymph node tissue. These receptors were obtained from a female donor with breast cancer. Some clones in this sample may be carry-over from other donors' samples.

This clonotype has ten or more counts. V and J are TRBV2 and TRBJ1-5; D might be TRBD1 (6 bases). The ends were cut back, 10 bases at V and 0 bases at J, with 13 bases in the middle. Germline V gene sequence: CDR1 SNHLY, CDR2 FYNNEI. This CDR3 comprises 14 residues. The CDR3 nucleotides read TGTGCCATCGGGGACATCGGTAGCAATCAGCCCCAGCATTTT. Encoded protein: CAIGDIGSNQPQHF. The full variable domain, its missing parts supplied by reference TRBV2 and TRBJ1-5, is EPEVTQTPSHQVTQMGQEVILRCVPISNHLYFYWYRQILGQKVEFLVSFYNNEISEKSEIFDDQFSVERPDGSNFTLKIRSTKLEDSAMYFCAIGDIGSNQPQHFGDGTRLSIL.

This clonotype was counted at least ten times. The chain recombines TRBV20-1 with TRBJ2-2, with 13 bases matching TRBD2. The CDR3 totals 18 residues. Germline V lookup: CDR1 DFQATT, CDR2 SNEGSKA (reference sequence). Trimming cost V 0 bases and J 5 bases; bases outside gene matches: 9. In DNA, the CDR3 is TGCAGTGCTAGAGATCCCGGGACTAGCGGGGTTAGAACCGGGGAGCTGTTTTTT. It specifies CSARDPGTSGVRTGELFF.

This clonotype came up many times. The chain is built from TRBV20-1 and TRBJ1-2; D is perhaps TRBD1 (6 bases). V shed 4 bases and J shed 4 bases, with 10 bases lying between them. The CDR3 sequence is 12 residues long. CDR1 is DFQATT and CDR2 is SNEGSKA in the germline V gene (reference sequence). As DNA, the CDR3 is TGCAGTGCTACCGAGGACAGCTATGGCTACACCTTC. This sequence encodes CSATEDSYGYTF.

At least ten counts were recorded for this clonotype. V is TRBV20-1 and J is TRBJ2-1; TRBD1 is a possible D gene (5 bases). Germline values: CDR1 DFQATT, CDR2 SNEGSKA (reference sequence). Trimming took off 7 bases at V and 5 bases at J, with 12 bases between the two ends. The CDR3 spans 12 residues. CDR3: CSVRGLNNEQFF. DNA of the CDR3: TGCAGTGTTAGGGGTTTGAACAATGAGCAGTTCTTC.

This clonotype was picked up many times. J is TRBJ2-5 and V is TRBV14; tentative D call: TRBD1 (5 bases). Trimming took 5 bases from V and 4 from J, leaving 23 bases between them. The CDR3 covers 17 residues. CDR1 and CDR2 (germline): SGHDN, FVKESK. The CDR3 loop reads CASSSRLGQGGGETQYF. CDR3 coding DNA: TGTGCCAGCAGCTCCCGCCTGGGTCAGGGCGGTGGAGAGACCCAGTACTTC.

For this clonotype: A much larger clone differs by one base, so this may be a read error. The DNA for the CDR3 is TGTGCCAGCAGTGATATTAGTATCTGCTACGAGCAGTACTTC. This sequence encodes CASSDISICYEQYF. This chain uses TRBV7-9 with TRBJ2-7; D not resolved. Trimming cost V 6 bases and J 3 bases, with 15 bases left between them. CDR3 length: 14 amino acids. Germline CDR1 is SEHNR and CDR2 is FQNEAQ (reference sequence).